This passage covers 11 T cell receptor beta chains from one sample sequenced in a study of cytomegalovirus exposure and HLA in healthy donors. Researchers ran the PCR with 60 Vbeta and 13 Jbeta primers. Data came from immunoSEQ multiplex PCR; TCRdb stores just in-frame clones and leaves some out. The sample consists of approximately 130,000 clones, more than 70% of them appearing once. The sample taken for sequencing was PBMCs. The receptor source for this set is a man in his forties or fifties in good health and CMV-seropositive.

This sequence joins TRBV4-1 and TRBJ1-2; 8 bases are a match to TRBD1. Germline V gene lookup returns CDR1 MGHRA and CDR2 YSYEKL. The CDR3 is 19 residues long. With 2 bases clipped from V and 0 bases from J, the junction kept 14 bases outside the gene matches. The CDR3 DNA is TGCGCCAGCAGCCAAACCCCCGGGACAGGCTTTCGGGCTAACTATGGCTACACCTTC. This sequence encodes CASSQTPGTGFRANYGYTF.

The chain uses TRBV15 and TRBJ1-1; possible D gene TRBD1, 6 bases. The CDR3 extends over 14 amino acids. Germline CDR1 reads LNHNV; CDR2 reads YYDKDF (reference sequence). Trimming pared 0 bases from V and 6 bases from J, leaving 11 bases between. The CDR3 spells CATSRDQGIAEAFF. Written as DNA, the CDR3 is TGTGCCACCAGCAGAGATCAGGGGATCGCTGAAGCTTTCTTT.

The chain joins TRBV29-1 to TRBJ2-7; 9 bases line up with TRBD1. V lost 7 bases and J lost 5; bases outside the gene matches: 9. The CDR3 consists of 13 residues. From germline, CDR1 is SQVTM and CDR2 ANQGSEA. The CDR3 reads CSADTGTGNEQYF. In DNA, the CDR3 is TGCAGCGCCGATACCGGGACAGGGAACGAGCAGTACTTC.

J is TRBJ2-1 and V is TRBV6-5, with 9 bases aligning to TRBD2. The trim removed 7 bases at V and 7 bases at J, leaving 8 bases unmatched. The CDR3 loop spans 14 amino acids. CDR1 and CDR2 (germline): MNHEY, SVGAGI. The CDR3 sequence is CASKGGGANNEQFF. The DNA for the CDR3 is TGTGCCAGCAAGGGCGGGGGGGCAAATAATGAGCAGTTCTTC.

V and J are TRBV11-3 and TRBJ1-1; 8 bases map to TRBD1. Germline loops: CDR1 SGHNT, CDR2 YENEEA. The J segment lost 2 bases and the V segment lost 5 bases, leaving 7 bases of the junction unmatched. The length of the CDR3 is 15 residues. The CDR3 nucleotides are TGTGCCAGCAGCCCGTGGACAGGGAGTAACACTGAAGCTTTCTTT. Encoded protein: CASSPWTGSNTEAFF. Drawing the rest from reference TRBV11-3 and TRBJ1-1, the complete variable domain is EAGVVQSPRYKIIEKKQPVAFWCNPISGHNTLYWYLQNLGQGPELLIRYENEEAVDDSQLPKDRFSAERLKGVDSTLKIQPAELGDSAVYLCASSPWTGSNTEAFFGQGTRLTVV.

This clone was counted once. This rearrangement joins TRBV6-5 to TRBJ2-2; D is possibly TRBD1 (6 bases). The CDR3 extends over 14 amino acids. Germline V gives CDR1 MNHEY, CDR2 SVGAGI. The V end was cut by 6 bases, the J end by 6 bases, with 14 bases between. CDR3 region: CASRRPQGSGELFF. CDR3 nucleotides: TGTGCCAGCAGACGACCACAGGGTTCCGGGGAGCTGTTTTTT.

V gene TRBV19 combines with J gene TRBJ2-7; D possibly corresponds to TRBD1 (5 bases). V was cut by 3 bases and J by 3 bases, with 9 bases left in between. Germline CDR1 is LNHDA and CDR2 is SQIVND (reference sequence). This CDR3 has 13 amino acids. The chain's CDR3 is CASSIRTFYEQYF. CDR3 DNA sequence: TGTGCCAGTAGTATTAGGACATTCTACGAGCAGTACTTC.

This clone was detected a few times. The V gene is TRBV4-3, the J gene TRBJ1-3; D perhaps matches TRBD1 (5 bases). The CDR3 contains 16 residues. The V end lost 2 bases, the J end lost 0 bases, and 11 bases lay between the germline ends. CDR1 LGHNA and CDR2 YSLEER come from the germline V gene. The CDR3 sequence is CASSQSGTLSGNTIYF. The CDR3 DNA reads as TGCGCCAGCAGCCAATCCGGGACTCTCTCTGGAAACACCATATATTTT.

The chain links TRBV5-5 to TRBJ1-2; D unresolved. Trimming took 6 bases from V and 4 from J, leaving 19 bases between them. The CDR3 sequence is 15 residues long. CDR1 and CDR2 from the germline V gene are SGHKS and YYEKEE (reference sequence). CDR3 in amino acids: CASNLAPTSAYGYTF. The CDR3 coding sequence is TGTGCCAGCAACCTGGCTCCTACAAGCGCCTATGGCTACACCTTC.

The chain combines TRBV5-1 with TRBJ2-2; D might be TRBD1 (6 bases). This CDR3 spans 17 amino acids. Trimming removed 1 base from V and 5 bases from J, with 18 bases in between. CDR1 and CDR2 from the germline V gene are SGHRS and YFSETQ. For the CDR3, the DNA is TGCGCCAGCAGCTTGTTAGTACAGGGAAAGAAGACCGGGGAGCTGTTTTTT. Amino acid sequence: CASSLLVQGKKTGELFF.

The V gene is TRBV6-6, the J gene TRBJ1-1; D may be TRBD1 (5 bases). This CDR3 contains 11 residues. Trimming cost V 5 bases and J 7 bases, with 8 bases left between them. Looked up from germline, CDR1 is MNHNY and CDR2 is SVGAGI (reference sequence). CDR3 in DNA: TGTGCCAGCAGTCGACAGCTTGAAGCTTTCTTT. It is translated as CASSRQLEAFF.